This is a list of T cell receptor beta chains from one sample in a study of patients and donors after allogeneic stem cell transplantation. A single record per CDR3 protein comes from TCRdb applying MiXCR to the RT-PCR reads. The table shows around 240,000 distinct CDR3 sequences, with less than 15% occurring only once. Sequencing input: blood, either unsorted or a sorted T cell fraction (not recorded which). Source of these receptors: a human donor who was either an allogeneic HSCT recipient or a stem cell or donor lymphocyte infusion donor (not recorded which). It is not recorded whose cells these are; they may come from a transplant donor. CDR3s include the opening cysteine and the closing phenylalanine or tryptophan. D genes are given only for firm matches. Expanded clones get a size class; other rows say once, few or many, or leave the size out.

D gene: -; clone size: many; V gene: TRBV10-3; J gene: TRBJ2-7; CDR3 protein: CAISEGVGVYEQYF; CDR3 DNA: TGTGCCATCAGTGAAGGTGTCGGGGTCTACGAGCAGTACTTC
D gene: -; clone size: many; V gene: TRBV15; J gene: TRBJ1-5; CDR3 protein: CATSRDPGGRNQPQHF; CDR3 DNA: TGTGCCACCAGCAGAGATCCTGGCGGAAGAAATCAGCCCCAGCATTTT
D gene: TRBD1; clone size: -; V gene: TRBV24-1; J gene: TRBJ1-2; CDR3 protein: CATSDPTGNYGYTF; CDR3 DNA: TGTGCCACCAGTGACCCGACAGGGAACTATGGCTACACCTTC
D gene: -; clone size: -; V gene: TRBV6-1; J gene: TRBJ1-2; CDR3 protein: CASRGHLLYGYTF; CDR3 DNA: TGTGCCAGCAGGGGACATCTCCTCTATGGCTACACCTTC
D gene: TRBD2; clone size: -; V gene: TRBV5-4; J gene: TRBJ2-3; CDR3 protein: CASSPIAGGQTDTQYF; CDR3 DNA: TGTGCCAGCAGCCCCATAGCGGGGGGGCAGACAGATACGCAGTATTTT
D gene: TRBD2; clone size: many; V gene: TRBV10-3; J gene: TRBJ2-1; CDR3 protein: CAISDSLAGGINEQFF; CDR3 DNA: TGTGCCATCAGTGACTCCCTAGCGGGAGGGATTAATGAGCAGTTCTTC
D gene: TRBD2; clone size: few; V gene: TRBV7-3; J gene: TRBJ2-1; CDR3 protein: CASSRSGNSYNEQFF; CDR3 DNA: TGTGCCAGCAGCCGCAGCGGGAACTCCTACAATGAGCAGTTCTTC
D gene: TRBD1; clone size: few; V gene: TRBV28; J gene: TRBJ2-7; CDR3 protein: CASSQTGQGFYEQYF; CDR3 DNA: TGTGCCAGCAGCCAAACGGGACAGGGGTTCTACGAGCAGTACTTC
D gene: TRBD1; clone size: few; V gene: TRBV7-7; J gene: TRBJ1-1; CDR3 protein: CASSFDRGTEAFF; CDR3 DNA: TGTGCTAGCAGCTTTGACAGGGGAACTGAAGCTTTCTTT
D gene: -; clone size: many; V gene: TRBV20-1; J gene: TRBJ1-2; CDR3 protein: CSARAALGPNLYGYTF; CDR3 DNA: TGCAGTGCTAGAGCTGCCCTCGGACCGAATCTCTATGGCTACACCTTC
D gene: TRBD1; clone size: few; V gene: TRBV12-3/TRBV12-4; J gene: TRBJ1-1; CDR3 protein: CASSRGQGEGDTEAFF; CDR3 DNA: TGTGCCAGCAGCCGGGGACAGGGGGAAGGGGACACTGAAGCTTTCTTT
D gene: TRBD1; clone size: few; V gene: TRBV20-1; J gene: TRBJ1-5; CDR3 protein: CSARDWRDSLSNQPQHF; CDR3 DNA: TGCAGTGCTAGAGATTGGAGGGACAGCCTAAGCAATCAGCCCCAGCATTTT
D gene: TRBD1; clone size: few; V gene: TRBV6-2/TRBV6-3; J gene: TRBJ1-5; CDR3 protein: CASMSGGIVNQPQHF; CDR3 DNA: TGTGCCAGCATGTCAGGGGGAATTGTCAATCAGCCCCAGCATTTT
D gene: -; clone size: few; V gene: TRBV7-3; J gene: TRBJ1-1; CDR3 protein: CASSLRNSASEAFF; CDR3 DNA: TGTGCCAGCAGCTTAAGAAATTCGGCCTCTGAAGCTTTCTTT
D gene: -; clone size: -; V gene: TRBV7-3; J gene: TRBJ1-2; CDR3 protein: CASSREGGRGYGYTF; CDR3 DNA: TGTGCCAGCAGCCGCGAGGGGGGCAGGGGCTATGGCTACACCTTC
D gene: TRBD1; clone size: few; V gene: TRBV6-2/TRBV6-3; J gene: TRBJ1-2; CDR3 protein: CASSPDRGKGGYTF; CDR3 DNA: TGTGCCAGCAGCCCCGACAGGGGAAAAGGTGGCTACACCTTC
D gene: -; clone size: -; V gene: TRBV20-1; J gene: TRBJ2-5; CDR3 protein: CSARVRGETQYF; CDR3 DNA: TGCAGTGCTAGAGTCCGGGGGGAGACCCAGTACTTC
D gene: TRBD2; clone size: -; V gene: TRBV10-3; J gene: TRBJ2-7; CDR3 protein: CAIRLGTSNDEQYF; CDR3 DNA: TGTGCCATCAGACTAGGGACTAGTAACGACGAGCAGTACTTC
D gene: -; clone size: -; V gene: TRBV11-2; J gene: TRBJ1-3; CDR3 protein: CASSSAAGGNTIYF; CDR3 DNA: TGTGCCAGCAGCTCGGCGGCTGGTGGAAACACCATATATTTT
D gene: TRBD2; clone size: -; V gene: TRBV6-1; J gene: TRBJ2-7; CDR3 protein: CASNFGTSDYEQYF; CDR3 DNA: TGTGCCAGCAATTTCGGGACTAGCGACTACGAGCAGTACTTC
D gene: -; clone size: -; V gene: TRBV6-1; J gene: TRBJ2-7; CDR3 protein: CASTRDALSYEQYF; CDR3 DNA: TGTGCCAGCACCCGAGACGCCCTATCCTACGAGCAGTACTTC
D gene: -; clone size: few; V gene: TRBV28; J gene: TRBJ2-7; CDR3 protein: CAIGETSSYEQYF; CDR3 DNA: TGTGCCATCGGGGAAACTAGCTCCTACGAGCAGTACTTC
D gene: TRBD1; clone size: few; V gene: TRBV27; J gene: TRBJ2-1; CDR3 protein: CASSLSQGGYEQFF; CDR3 DNA: TGTGCCAGCAGTTTATCGCAAGGGGGCTATGAGCAGTTCTTC
D gene: TRBD1; clone size: -; V gene: TRBV10-3; J gene: TRBJ1-2; CDR3 protein: CAIKVGQLDGYTF; CDR3 DNA: TGTGCCATCAAGGTGGGACAGCTTGACGGCTACACCTTC
D gene: -; clone size: few; V gene: TRBV4-1; J gene: TRBJ2-7; CDR3 protein: CASSLDRSTYEQYF; CDR3 DNA: TGCGCCAGCAGCCTCGACAGGAGTACCTACGAGCAGTACTTC
D gene: TRBD1; clone size: many; V gene: TRBV14; J gene: TRBJ2-1; CDR3 protein: CASSQLIGTGAYNEQFF; CDR3 DNA: TGTGCCAGCAGCCAACTAATCGGGACAGGCGCGTACAATGAGCAGTTCTTC
D gene: -; clone size: many; V gene: TRBV4-2; J gene: TRBJ1-1; CDR3 protein: CASSQVAVGGDTEAFF; CDR3 DNA: TGTGCCAGCAGCCAAGTGGCAGTTGGGGGGGACACTGAAGCTTTCTTT
D gene: -; clone size: few; V gene: TRBV5-1; J gene: TRBJ1-3; CDR3 protein: CASSLAPQVGNTIYF; CDR3 DNA: TGCGCCAGCAGCTTGGCCCCACAAGTAGGAAACACCATATATTTT
D gene: -; clone size: many; V gene: TRBV5-1; J gene: TRBJ1-6; CDR3 protein: CASSFTGAGSYNSPLHF; CDR3 DNA: TGCGCCAGCAGCTTTACTGGGGCCGGCTCCTATAATTCACCCCTCCACTTT
D gene: -; clone size: few; V gene: TRBV5-1; J gene: TRBJ2-7; CDR3 protein: CASSFDRHYYEQYF; CDR3 DNA: TGCGCCAGCAGCTTTGACAGGCATTACTACGAGCAGTACTTC
D gene: -; clone size: -; V gene: TRBV28; J gene: TRBJ2-4; CDR3 protein: CASSFGWADIQYF; CDR3 DNA: TGTGCCAGCAGTTTTGGATGGGCGGACATTCAGTACTTC
D gene: -; clone size: -; V gene: TRBV12-3/TRBV12-4; J gene: TRBJ1-2; CDR3 protein: CASSRTGPTGGYTF; CDR3 DNA: TGTGCCAGCAGTCGAACGGGGCCGACGGGTGGCTACACCTTC
D gene: -; clone size: -; V gene: TRBV12-3/TRBV12-4; J gene: TRBJ2-4; CDR3 protein: CASSQKLPAIDIQYF; CDR3 DNA: TGTGCCAGCAGCCAAAAACTACCGGCAATTGACATTCAGTACTTC
D gene: -; clone size: many; V gene: TRBV27; J gene: TRBJ1-2; CDR3 protein: CASSSLGGLGGYTF; CDR3 DNA: TGTGCCAGCAGTTCCCTGGGGGGGCTTGGTGGCTACACCTTC
D gene: -; clone size: many; V gene: TRBV12-3/TRBV12-4; J gene: TRBJ2-1; CDR3 protein: CASSPHLIGGQFF; CDR3 DNA: TGTGCCAGCAGCCCTCATCTAATAGGCGGGCAGTTCTTC
D gene: -; clone size: few; V gene: TRBV14; J gene: TRBJ1-5; CDR3 protein: CASSQDRYRSRTDSNQPQHF; CDR3 DNA: TGTGCCAGCAGCCAAGATCGGTACCGGTCTAGGACAGATAGCAATCAGCCCCAGCATTTT
D gene: TRBD2; clone size: -; V gene: TRBV5-1; J gene: TRBJ2-3; CDR3 protein: CASRGGLPGDTQYF; CDR3 DNA: TGCGCCAGCAGGGGAGGGCTTCCCGGAGATACGCAGTATTTT
D gene: -; clone size: few; V gene: TRBV27; J gene: TRBJ1-6; CDR3 protein: CASSHRDSPLHF; CDR3 DNA: TGTGCCAGCAGTCACAGGGACTCACCCCTCCACTTT
D gene: TRBD1; clone size: -; V gene: TRBV5-1; J gene: TRBJ1-2; CDR3 protein: CASSLGTTGDGYTF; CDR3 DNA: TGCGCCAGCAGCTTGGGAACGACAGGGGATGGCTACACCTTC
D gene: -; clone size: few; V gene: TRBV2; J gene: TRBJ2-3; CDR3 protein: CASSIADGTDTQYF; CDR3 DNA: TGTGCCAGCAGTATCGCCGACGGCACAGATACGCAGTATTTT
D gene: -; clone size: few; V gene: TRBV28; J gene: TRBJ1-1; CDR3 protein: CASSTPRRGRTEAFF; CDR3 DNA: TGTGCCAGCAGTACACCCCGGCGGGGGCGCACTGAAGCTTTCTTT
D gene: -; clone size: many; V gene: TRBV5-1; J gene: TRBJ2-5; CDR3 protein: CASSSQGRGGGETQYF; CDR3 DNA: TGCGCCAGCAGCTCCCAGGGAAGGGGAGGGGGAGAGACCCAGTACTTC
D gene: TRBD2; clone size: -; V gene: TRBV20-1; J gene: TRBJ2-1; CDR3 protein: CSARGLRLAGARFEQFF; CDR3 DNA: TGCAGTGCTAGAGGATTGCGGCTAGCGGGGGCGAGGTTCGAGCAGTTCTTC
D gene: -; clone size: -; V gene: TRBV6-1; J gene: TRBJ1-5; CDR3 protein: CASSKTSDSNQPQHF; CDR3 DNA: TGTGCCAGCAGTAAAACGAGTGATAGCAATCAGCCCCAGCATTTT
D gene: TRBD2; clone size: -; V gene: TRBV4-1; J gene: TRBJ2-7; CDR3 protein: CASSQLAGGLYEQYF; CDR3 DNA: TGCGCCAGCAGCCAACTAGCGGGGGGTCTCTACGAGCAGTACTTC
D gene: TRBD1; clone size: -; V gene: TRBV7-2; J gene: TRBJ2-7; CDR3 protein: CASSPGGNRREQYF; CDR3 DNA: TGTGCCAGCTCTCCAGGGGGCAATCGTCGAGAGCAGTACTTC
D gene: -; clone size: -; V gene: TRBV20-1; J gene: TRBJ2-2; CDR3 protein: CSAMAGPGELFF; CDR3 DNA: TGCAGTGCTATGGCCGGACCCGGGGAGCTGTTTTTT
D gene: -; clone size: few; V gene: TRBV29-1; J gene: TRBJ2-1; CDR3 protein: CSVDYLRGNEQFF; CDR3 DNA: TGCAGCGTTGATTACCTACGGGGCAATGAGCAGTTCTTC
D gene: TRBD1; clone size: few; V gene: TRBV29-1; J gene: TRBJ1-2; CDR3 protein: CSVQGQVGGYTF; CDR3 DNA: TGCAGCGTCCAGGGACAGGTGGGGGGCTACACCTTC
D gene: -; clone size: -; V gene: TRBV4-2; J gene: TRBJ2-5; CDR3 protein: CASSQGGPQETQYF; CDR3 DNA: TGTGCCAGCAGCCAAGGCGGCCCTCAAGAGACCCAGTACTTC
D gene: TRBD2; clone size: once; V gene: TRBV6-5; J gene: TRBJ2-3; CDR3 protein: CASSYSPAGGGTDTQYF; CDR3 DNA: TGTGCCAGCAGTTACTCCCCAGCGGGAGGGGGCACAGATACGCAGTATTTT
D gene: -; clone size: many; V gene: TRBV6-6; J gene: TRBJ1-5; CDR3 protein: CASTWREGQPQHF; CDR3 DNA: TGTGCCAGCACCTGGAGGGAAGGCCAGCCCCAGCATTTT